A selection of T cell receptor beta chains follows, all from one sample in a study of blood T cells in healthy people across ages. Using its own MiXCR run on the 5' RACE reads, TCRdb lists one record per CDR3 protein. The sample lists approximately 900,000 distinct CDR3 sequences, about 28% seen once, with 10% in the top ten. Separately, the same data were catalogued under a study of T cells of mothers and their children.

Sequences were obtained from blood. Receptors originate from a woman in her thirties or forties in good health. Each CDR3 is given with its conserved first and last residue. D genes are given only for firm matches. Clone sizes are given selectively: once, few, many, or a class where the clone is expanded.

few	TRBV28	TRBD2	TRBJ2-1	TGTGCCAGCAGTCCCATTCCGGGACTAGCGGGGGGAAAAGTATCCTACAATGAGCAGTTCTTC	CASSPIPGLAGGKVSYNEQFF
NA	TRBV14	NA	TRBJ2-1	TGTGCCAGCAGCCCCTGGACTGAGACGGGAAATGAGCAGTTCTTC	CASSPWTETGNEQFF
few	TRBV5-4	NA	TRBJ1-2	TGTGCCAGCAGCTTGGTCGTCAGCATGAACTATGGCTACACCTTC	CASSLVVSMNYGYTF
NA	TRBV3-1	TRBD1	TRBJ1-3	TGTGCCAGCAGCCAAGGTTGGGACAGCTCTGGAAACACCATATATTTT	CASSQGWDSSGNTIYF
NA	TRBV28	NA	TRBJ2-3	TGTGCCAGCAGTTTATATGGGAGCACAGATACGCAGTATTTT	CASSLYGSTDTQYF
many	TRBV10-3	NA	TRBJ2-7	TGTGCCATCAGTGAGTCGGCGGGGACCGAGCAGTACTTC	CAISESAGTEQYF
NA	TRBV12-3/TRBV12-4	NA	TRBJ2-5	TGTGCCAGCAGTTTAGGCCGGGGGAAACAAGAGACCCAGTACTTC	CASSLGRGKQETQYF
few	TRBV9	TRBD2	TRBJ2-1	TGTGCCAGCAGCGTAGCTGAGCTAGCGGGGGTCCCGTTCTTC	CASSVAELAGVPFF
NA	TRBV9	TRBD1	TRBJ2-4	TGTGCCAGCAGCACCCGAGGACAGGGGCAAAACATTCAGTACTTC	CASSTRGQGQNIQYF
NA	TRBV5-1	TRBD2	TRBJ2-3	TGCGCCAGCACTAGCGGGGATTACACAGATACGCAGTATTTT	CASTSGDYTDTQYF
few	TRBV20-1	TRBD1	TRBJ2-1	TGCAGTGCTAGAGGCTTAAGACAGGGACCTCCCGACAATGAGCAGTTCTTC	CSARGLRQGPPDNEQFF
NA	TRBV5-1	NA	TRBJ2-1	TGCGCCAGCAGCTGGGGGGGCTACTACAATGAGCAGTTCTTC	CASSWGGYYNEQFF
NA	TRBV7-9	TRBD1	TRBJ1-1	TGTGCCAGCAGCCCGGGACAGGCCCTTTTTGCTGAAGCTTTCTTT	CASSPGQALFAEAFF
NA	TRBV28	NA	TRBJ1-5	TGTGCCAGCAGGTGGACAGAGAATCAGCCCCAGCATTTT	CASRWTENQPQHF
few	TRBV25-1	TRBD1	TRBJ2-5	TGTGCCAGCGCACCCGGACAGGTCCAAGAGACCCAGTACTTC	CASAPGQVQETQYF
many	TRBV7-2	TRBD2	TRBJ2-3	TGTGCCAGCAGCCCCGGACTAGCCCCAGATACGCAGTATTTT	CASSPGLAPDTQYF
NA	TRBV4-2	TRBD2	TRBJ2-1	TGTGCCAGCAGCCAAGATCTACGGGGGGGCAATGAGCAGTTCTTC	CASSQDLRGGNEQFF
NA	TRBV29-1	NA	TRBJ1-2	TGCAGCGTCCTGAGAACAGCCGAAACTAACTATGGCTACACCTTC	CSVLRTAETNYGYTF
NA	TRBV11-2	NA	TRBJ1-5	TGTGCCAGCAGCTCCTGCTGCCGCGACCTAATGGGGCAGAGCAATCAGCCCCAGCATTTT	CASSSCCRDLMGQSNQPQHF
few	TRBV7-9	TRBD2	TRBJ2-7	TGTGCCAGCAGCCAAGAGCCGGGACTAGCAAGCGAGCAGTACTTC	CASSQEPGLASEQYF
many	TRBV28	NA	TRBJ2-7	TGTGCCAGCAGTTCTCTCGGGGACGGCTCCTACGAGCAGTACTTC	CASSSLGDGSYEQYF
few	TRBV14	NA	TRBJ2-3	TGTGCCAGCAGCCACCGGATTACAGATACGCAGTATTTT	CASSHRITDTQYF
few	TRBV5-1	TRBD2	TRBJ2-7	TGCGCCAGCAGTGGGCTAGCGGCTTCTGCGAACGAGCAGTACTTC	CASSGLAASANEQYF
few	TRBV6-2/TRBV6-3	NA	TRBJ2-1	TGTGCCAGCAGTTACGGGGGAGTATCCTACAATGAGCAGTTCTTC	CASSYGGVSYNEQFF
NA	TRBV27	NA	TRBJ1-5	TGTGCCAGCAGTCCTACCGGGACAAAGTATCAGCCCCAGCATTTT	CASSPTGTKYQPQHF
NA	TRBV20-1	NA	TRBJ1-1	TGCAGTGCTAGAGGTCCAGGGGAAAGGGCTTTCTTT	CSARGPGERAFF
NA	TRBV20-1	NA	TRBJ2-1	TGCAGTGCTAGAAGGTCGCTGTACAATGAGCAGTTCTTC	CSARRSLYNEQFF